The sequence of this TCR beta chain was determined in a study of blood T cell repertoires in COVID-19 (TCRdb year 2020). About the full investigation: Samples covering the acute and convalescent phases of COVID-19 were provided by collaborators in the United States, Italy and Spain. The repertoires were released in a freely available public database intended as a resource for research on the immune response to SARS-CoV-2. Nearly every sample came with metadata listing a de-identified subject ID, COVID-19 status, age in years and sex. The material from the prospective study consisted of cDNA or gDNA derived from T cells, B-cell-depleted T cells, or PBMCs. Samples came from the ongoing ImmuneRACE study (first 160 participants) plus 1,254 subjects from 6 global collaborators. HLA class I and class II types, where available, came from metadata supplied by the sample provider rather than from assay-based typing. Deeply sampled blood TCRbeta repertoires from subjects exposed to, actively infected with, or recovered from COVID-19 were included in the dataset. Beyond this particular receptor, the publication reports: How much clinical and demographic metadata was included differed by source and by participant, and the metadata was provided uncurated.

Details on this clone: The antigen this receptor binds is unknown. It has no much larger one-base neighbor in the sample; base qualities were not kept.

The collaborating institutions used their own protocols to collect whole blood in K2EDTA tubes. For TCRbeta analysis, collaborators shipped samples in one of three forms: frozen whole blood, isolated PBMCs, or DNA extracted from either of those sample types. V is reduced by 5 bases and J by 5 bases, leaving a spacing of 9 bases between them. Based on the germline V gene, the CDR1 and CDR2 sequences are SGHRS and YFSETQ. The CDR3 goes from the cysteine to the phenylalanine over 12 residues. Only the CDR3 DNA is retained, 36 bases long and in frame from the first base. The immunoSEQ Assay, a bias-controlled multiplex PCR, was used to amplify TCRbeta CDR3 regions from genomic DNA. On the authors' methods: The number of nucleated cells in each sample was estimated from the amplification of reference gene primers within the assay. To quantify the absolute abundance of each unique TCRbeta CDR3 rearrangement, sequence reads were collapsed and filtered. For each sample, productive Simpson clonality was calculated as the square root of Simpson's diversity index across productive rearrangements. TCRdb holds this immuneACCESS table with in-frame rearrangements only. Some clones are missing; in checked studies, unresolved V genes explain under half, and the rest has no known cause. V, J and clone size derive from that table, while D and trimming were established from the DNA sequence. Within this sample are around 100,000 clones, with 75% to 90% of them counted one time only. About 30% of the sample rests with the top ten.

The rearranged chain carries TRBV5-1 and TRBJ2-3; TRBD2 is a weak D gene call, 5 bases matching. Sequences were obtained from peripheral blood. The source of this sequence is a woman aged 80 or over with acute or convalescent COVID-19. The sequenced DNA is TGCGCCAGCAGTTTCGAGGGAGATACGCAGTATTTT. Its protein product is CASSFEGDTQYF. The reference TRBV5-1 and TRBJ2-3 proteins fill in what lies around the CDR3, so the full variable domain reads KAGVTQTPRYLIKTRGQQVTLSCSPISGHRSVSWYQQTPGQGLQFLFEYFSETQRNKGNFPGRFSGRQFSNSRSEMNVSTLELGDSALYLCASSFEGDTQYFGPGTRLTVL.